The present entry profiles one TCR beta chain with its context. Its antigen is not known. These data come from a study of beta chain features in type 1 diabetes. Overall study context: Patient and healthy donor groups were alike in age, gender and cell yields. Points from the study as a whole: Using cDNA template may skew counts toward highly expressing activated cells. Moderate yet significant TCRB CDR3 shortening was seen in Type 1 diabetes patients in all four CD4+ subsets. Any HLA-type effect on TCRB rearrangement remained unresolved here. A closer apparent resemblance between naive, central memory and Treg TCRB repertoires was seen in patients than in healthy donors.

Germline V gives CDR1 SGHAT, CDR2 FQNNGV. This CDR3 contains 13 residues. With 4 bases removed from V and 4 bases from J, the gap between germline ends came to 10 bases. The whole isolated RNA underwent reverse transcription, so sequencing captured expressed TCRB transcripts. TCRdb keeps only in-frame clones here, not all; method: immunoSEQ multiplex PCR. The table shows around 710,000 clones, with 12% occurring only once. V gene TRBV11-2 combines with J gene TRBJ1-1; D is uncertain. The TCR comes from a man under 40 with type 1 diabetes. Input material: naive CD4+ T cells from blood. The CDR3 spells CASSSAIGTEAFF. CDR3 DNA sequence: TGTGCCAGCAGCTCCGCCATAGGCACTGAAGCTTTCTTT. Variable domain in full (rest from reference TRBV11-2 and TRBJ1-1): EAGVAQSPRYKIIEKRQSVAFWCNPISGHATLYWYQQILGQGPKLLIQFQNNGVVDDSQLPKDRFSAERLKGVDSTLKIQPAKLEDSAVYLCASSSAIGTEAFFGQGTRLTVV.